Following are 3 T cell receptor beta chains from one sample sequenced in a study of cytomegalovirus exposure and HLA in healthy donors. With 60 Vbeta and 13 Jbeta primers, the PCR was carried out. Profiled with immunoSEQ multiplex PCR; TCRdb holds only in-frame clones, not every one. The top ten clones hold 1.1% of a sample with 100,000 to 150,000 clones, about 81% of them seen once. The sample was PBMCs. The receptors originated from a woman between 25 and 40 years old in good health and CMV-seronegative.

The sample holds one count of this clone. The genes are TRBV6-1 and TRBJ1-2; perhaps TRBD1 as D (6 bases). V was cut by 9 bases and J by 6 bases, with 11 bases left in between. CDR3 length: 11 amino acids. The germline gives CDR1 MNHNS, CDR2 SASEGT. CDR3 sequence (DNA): TGTGCCAGGCGGGGGGCTAATGGCTACACCTTC. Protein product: CARRGANGYTF.

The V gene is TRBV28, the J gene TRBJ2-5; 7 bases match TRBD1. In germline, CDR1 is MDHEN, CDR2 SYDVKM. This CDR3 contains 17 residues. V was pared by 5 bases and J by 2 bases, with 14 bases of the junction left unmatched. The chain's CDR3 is CASSPARRQGQQETQYF. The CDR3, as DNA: TGTGCCAGCAGTCCCGCTCGGCGACAGGGACAACAAGAGACCCAGTACTTC. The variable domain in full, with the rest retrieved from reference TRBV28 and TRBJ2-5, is DVKVTQSSRYLVKRTGEKVFLECVQDMDHENMFWYRQDPGLGLRLIYFSYDVKMKEKGDIPEGYSVSREKKERFSLILESASTNQTSMYLCASSPARRQGQQETQYFGPGTRLLVL.

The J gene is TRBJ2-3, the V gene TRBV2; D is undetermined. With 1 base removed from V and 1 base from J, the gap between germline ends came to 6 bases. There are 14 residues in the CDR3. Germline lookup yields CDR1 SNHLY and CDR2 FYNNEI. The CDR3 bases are TGTGCCAGCAGTGAAGTTTCAGGCACAGATACGCAGTATTTT. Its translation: CASSEVSGTDTQYF.